This record concerns one TCR beta chain sequence. Its antigen is unknown. No much larger clone exists at a distance of one base, and base qualities are not known. Including the terminal cysteine and phenylalanine, the CDR3 comprises 16 residues. Solely the CDR3 DNA is kept, with 48 bases framed from the first base. V and J are truncated by 1 base and 0 bases respectively, leaving an intervening sequence of 8 bases. From a lookup of the germline V gene, CDR1 and CDR2 are SGHDT and YYEEEE. This entry comes from a study of Ad26.COV2.S vaccination and SARS-CoV-2 variants (dated by TCRdb to the early 2020s). As for the study more broadly: TCRbeta repertoire sequencing was used to assess the specificity and breadth of SARS-CoV-2-reactive T cell receptors after Ad26.COV2.S vaccination. A total of 32 samples were included in the TCR-sequenced set, comprising around 19 Ad26.COV2.S vaccine recipients, 5 placebo recipients and 8 SARS-CoV-2 convalescent individuals.

Findings and caveats that apply to the study as a whole: Vaccine and placebo recipients had comparable non-spike TCR breadth, which fits with the vaccine containing only spike. After vaccination, spike-specific CD8+ and CD4+ T cell responses were reported to show substantial breadth. Ad26.COV2.S recipients had higher spike-specific TCR breadth than placebo recipients (P = 0.0014). According to the authors, total T cell responses may have been underestimated by the TCR breadth and depth analyses.

TCRbeta CDR3 regions were sequenced with the immunoSEQ Assay. After extraction, genomic DNA underwent amplification by bias-controlled multiplex PCR, followed by high-throughput sequencing. As for how the authors treated the data: Collapsing and filtering of sequences were performed to quantify the absolute abundance of each unique TCRbeta CDR3 region. Usable DNA was measured by amplifying reference genes present in all nucleated cells, and TCRbeta template counts were normalized to that usable DNA to estimate T cell fraction. Repertoire TCRs were annotated as SARS-CoV-2-specific when V gene, CDR3 amino acid sequence and J gene were exactly matched to a known reactive TCR set. The reference SARS-CoV-2 TCR set came from MIRA and was filtered for enrichment in COVID-19-positive ImmuneCODE repertoires, removing public or cross-reactive TCRs. Using the MIRA antigens, annotated TCRs were further analysed by specific ORF or by position within an ORF. Breadth was defined as annotated unique rearrangements over total unique productive rearrangements; depth was the summed frequency of those rearrangements. Two-sided Wilcoxon rank-sum tests were used to compare TCR breadth between groups. TCRdb re-hosts the immuneACCESS table, in-frame sequences only. Its copies lack some clones; in the studies checked, an unresolved V gene accounts for under half of them, and the cause for the rest is not known. The D gene and trimming were derived from the DNA, and the V and J assignments and clone size from that table. The sample data list some 180,000 clones, and around nine tenths of these were observed just once. The ten biggest clones cover about 5.5% of the sample.

Per the publication, the time point label means: individuals recovered from natural SARS-CoV-2 infection. Material: peripheral blood, obtained after recovery from COVID-19. The receptor's source is a human donor who had recovered from COVID-19. Recombination joined TRBV5-6 with TRBJ2-6; confidence is insufficient to name the D gene. CDR3 protein: CASSLMESSGANVLTF. The DNA sequence is given as TGTGCCAGCAGCTTGATGGAGAGCTCTGGGGCCAACGTCCTGACTTTC.